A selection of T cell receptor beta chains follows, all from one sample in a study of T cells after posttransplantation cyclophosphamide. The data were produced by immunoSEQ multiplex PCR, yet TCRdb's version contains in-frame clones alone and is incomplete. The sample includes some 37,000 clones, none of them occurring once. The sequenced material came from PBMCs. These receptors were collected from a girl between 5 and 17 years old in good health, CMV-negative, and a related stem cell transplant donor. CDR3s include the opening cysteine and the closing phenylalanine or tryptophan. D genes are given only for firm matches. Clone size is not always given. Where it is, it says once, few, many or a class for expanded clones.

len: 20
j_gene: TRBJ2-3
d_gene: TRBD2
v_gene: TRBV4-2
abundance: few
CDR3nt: TGTGCCAGCAGCCCTCAGACGGCGGGGGGGCAGGTTGGAATGGGAGATACGCAGTATTTT
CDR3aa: CASSPQTAGGQVGMGDTQYF

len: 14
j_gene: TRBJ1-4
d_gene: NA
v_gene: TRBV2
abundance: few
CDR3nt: TGTGCCAGCAGCGTACAGGTGGGGTATGAAAAACTGTTTTTT
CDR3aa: CASSVQVGYEKLFF

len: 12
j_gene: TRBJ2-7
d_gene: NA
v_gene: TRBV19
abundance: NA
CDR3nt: TGTGCCAGTACCGACCACAGGGCTCCGAAGTACTTC
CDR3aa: CASTDHRAPKYF

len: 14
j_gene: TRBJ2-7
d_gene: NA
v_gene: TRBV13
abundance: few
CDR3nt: TGTGCCAGCAGCTCCTCGACAGGAAACTACGAGCAGTACTTC
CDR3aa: CASSSSTGNYEQYF

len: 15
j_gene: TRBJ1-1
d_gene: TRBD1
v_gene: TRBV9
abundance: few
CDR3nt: TGTGCCAGCAGCGTAGGAGACAGGGGGGGAACTGAAGCTTTCTTT
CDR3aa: CASSVGDRGGTEAFF

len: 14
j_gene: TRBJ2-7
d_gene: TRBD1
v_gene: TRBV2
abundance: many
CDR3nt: TGTGCCAGCAGTTCCTCTCGGGACAGCGGTAAGCAGTACTTC
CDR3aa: CASSSSRDSGKQYF

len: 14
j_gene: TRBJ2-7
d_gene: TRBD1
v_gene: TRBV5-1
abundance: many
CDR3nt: TGCGCCAGCAGGCCGGGACAGAGCAAGTACGAGCAGTACTTC
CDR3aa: CASRPGQSKYEQYF

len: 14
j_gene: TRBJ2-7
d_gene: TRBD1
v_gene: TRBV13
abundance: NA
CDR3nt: TGTGCCAGCAGCCAGGGACAGGGAAACTACGAGCAGTACTTC
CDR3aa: CASSQGQGNYEQYF

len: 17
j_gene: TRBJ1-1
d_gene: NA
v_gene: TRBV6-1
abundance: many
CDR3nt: TGTGCCAGCAGTGAAGGGGGACTACGGGAGGGAGGCACTGAAGCTTTCTTT
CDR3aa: CASSEGGLREGGTEAFF

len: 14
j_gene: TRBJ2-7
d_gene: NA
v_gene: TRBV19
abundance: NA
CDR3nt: TGTGCCAGTAGTATGGCCAGGGCGTCCTACGAGCAGTACTTC
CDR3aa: CASSMARASYEQYF

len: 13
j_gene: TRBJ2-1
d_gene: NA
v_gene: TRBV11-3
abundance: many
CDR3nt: TGTGCCAGCAGCTTACCAGGGTTCAATGAGCAGTTCTTC
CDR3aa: CASSLPGFNEQFF

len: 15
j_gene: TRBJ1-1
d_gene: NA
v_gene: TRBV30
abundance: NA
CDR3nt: TGTGCCTGGAGGTCGTCCGCGGGTGTGAACACTGAAGCTTTCTTT
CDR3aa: CAWRSSAGVNTEAFF

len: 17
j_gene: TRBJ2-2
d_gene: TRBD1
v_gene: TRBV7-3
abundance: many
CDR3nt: TGTGCCAGCAGCTTAACGGGGGGACAGGTGAACACCGGGGAGCTGTTTTTT
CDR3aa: CASSLTGGQVNTGELFF

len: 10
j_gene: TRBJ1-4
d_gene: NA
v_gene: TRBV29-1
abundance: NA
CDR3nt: TGCAGCGTTGAACAGGGAAAACTGTTTTTT
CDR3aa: CSVEQGKLFF

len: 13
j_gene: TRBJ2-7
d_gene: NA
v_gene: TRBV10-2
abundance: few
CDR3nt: TGCGCCAGCAGTGAAAGGACAGATGACGAGCAGTACTTC
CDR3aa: CASSERTDDEQYF

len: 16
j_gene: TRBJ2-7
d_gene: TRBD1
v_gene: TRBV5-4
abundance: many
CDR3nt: TGTGCCAGCAGCACTGAACCCGGGACAGCCCACTACGAGCAGTACTTC
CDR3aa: CASSTEPGTAHYEQYF

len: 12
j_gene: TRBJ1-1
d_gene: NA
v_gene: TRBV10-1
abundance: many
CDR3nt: TGCGCCAGCAGAAAAAACAGGTCTGAAGCTTTCTTT
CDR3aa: CASRKNRSEAFF

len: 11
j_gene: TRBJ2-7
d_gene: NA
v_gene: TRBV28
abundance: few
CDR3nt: TGTGCCAGCAGTTCCGAGTACGAGCAGTACTTC
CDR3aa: CASSSEYEQYF

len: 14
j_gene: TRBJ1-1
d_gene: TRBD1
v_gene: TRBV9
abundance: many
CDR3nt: TGTGCCAGCAGCGCCGCAACAGGGGGCACTGAAGCTTTCTTT
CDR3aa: CASSAATGGTEAFF

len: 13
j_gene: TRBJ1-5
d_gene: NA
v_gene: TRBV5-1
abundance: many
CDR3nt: TGCGCCAGCAGCTTGGCTGCGGGTCAGCCCCAGCATTTT
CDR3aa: CASSLAAGQPQHF

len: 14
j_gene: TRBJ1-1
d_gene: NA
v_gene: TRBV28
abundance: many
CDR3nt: TGTGCCAGCAGTTTATTAGGGACTAACACTGAAGCTTTCTTT
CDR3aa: CASSLLGTNTEAFF

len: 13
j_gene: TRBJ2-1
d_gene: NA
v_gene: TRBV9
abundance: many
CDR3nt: TGTGCCAGCAGCGTGGACAGTTTGCATGAGCAGTTCTTC
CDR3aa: CASSVDSLHEQFF